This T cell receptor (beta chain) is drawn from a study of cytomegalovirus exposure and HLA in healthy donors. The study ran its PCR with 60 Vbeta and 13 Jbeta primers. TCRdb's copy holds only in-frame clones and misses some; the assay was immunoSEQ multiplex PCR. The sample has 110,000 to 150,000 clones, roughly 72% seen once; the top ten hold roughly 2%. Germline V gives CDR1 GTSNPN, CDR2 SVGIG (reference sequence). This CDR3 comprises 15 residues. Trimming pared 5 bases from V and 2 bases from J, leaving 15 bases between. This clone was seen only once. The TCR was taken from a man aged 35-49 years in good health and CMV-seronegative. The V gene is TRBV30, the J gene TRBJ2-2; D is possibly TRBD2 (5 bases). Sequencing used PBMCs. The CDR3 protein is CAWDGIKINTGELFF. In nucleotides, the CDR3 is TGTGCCTGGGACGGGATAAAGATAAACACCGGGGAGCTGTTTTTT.